The sequence of this T cell receptor (beta chain) was determined in a study of T cells in Graves' hyperthyroidism and ophthalmopathy. Study observations and caveats: Among thyroid clonotypes expanded above 0.001, most also appeared in blood. The model made its ophthalmopathy prediction, and onset followed a median approximately 6.5 months later.

In the case of this clonotype: The antigen is not known.

Used for diagnoses were clinical symptoms, serum thyroxine and TRAb, thyroid ultrasound and orbital computed tomography. Using RNA transcripts as the source, TCR beta CDR3 regions were amplified. First-round RT-PCR targeting the TCR CDR3 was performed with the HTBI primer set. One entry per CDR3 protein results from TCRdb running MiXCR on the multiplex PCR reads. In the table there are hundreds of thousands of distinct CDR3 sequences, about 45% of which are singletons. From germline, CDR1 is MNHNS and CDR2 SASEGT. V gave up 6 bases and J gave up 8 bases, with 11 bases separating them. This CDR3 region has 12 residues.

The clonotype originates from an adult man with Graves' disease, either hyperthyroidism or ophthalmopathy (not recorded which). Sequencing was carried out using peripheral blood or thyroid tissue (not recorded which). The gene calls are TRBV6-1 and TRBJ1-3; D gene ambiguous. The CDR3 region is CASSQGVDTIYF. In DNA, the CDR3 is TGTGCCAGCAGCCAAGGTGTGGACACCATATATTTT.